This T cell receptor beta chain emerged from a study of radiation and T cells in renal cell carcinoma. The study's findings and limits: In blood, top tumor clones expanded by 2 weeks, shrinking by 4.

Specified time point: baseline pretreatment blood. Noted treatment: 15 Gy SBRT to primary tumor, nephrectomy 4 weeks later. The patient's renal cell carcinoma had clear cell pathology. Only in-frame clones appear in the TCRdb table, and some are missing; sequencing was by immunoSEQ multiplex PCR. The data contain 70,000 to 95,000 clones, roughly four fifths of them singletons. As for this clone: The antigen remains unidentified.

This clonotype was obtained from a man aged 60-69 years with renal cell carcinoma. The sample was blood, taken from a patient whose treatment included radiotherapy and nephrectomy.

The CDR3 here is CASSPPPGLETQYF. DNA for the CDR3: TGTGCCAGCTCACCACCTCCAGGGTTAGAGACCCAGTACTTC. V and J are TRBV18 and TRBJ2-5; weak D call: TRBD1 (5 bases). The V gene lost 0 bases and the J gene lost 4 bases, with 9 bases spanning the gap. This CDR3 spans 14 amino acids. The germline CDR1 and CDR2 sequences are KGHSH and LQKENI. Filled out from reference TRBV18 and TRBJ2-5, the complete variable domain reads NAGVMQNPRHLVRRRGQEARLRCSPMKGHSHVYWYRQLPEEGLKFMVYLQKENIIDESGMPKERFSAEFPKEGPSILRIQQVVRGDSAAYFCASSPPPGLETQYFGPGTRLLVL.